This record looks at one T cell receptor beta chain sequence and its context. Its target is not known. One end of the junction fails to match germline, which may point to a read error. This entry is derived from a study of beta chain features in type 1 diabetes. Study information: All samples together contributed 100 million to 120 million sorted cells for examination. Regarding the study as a whole: TCRB CDR3s from Type 1 diabetes patients were moderately but significantly shorter in all four CD4+ subsets. Type 1 diabetes patients had fewer VDJ junction insertions and more deletions.

As every portion of the isolated RNA was reverse transcribed, the sequencing read expressed TCRB transcripts. Assay used: immunoSEQ multiplex PCR; TCRdb lists only in-frame clones, some missing. The sample lists 600,000 to 750,000 clones; 9.5% to 15% were seen once. Germline CDR1 and CDR2: MGHDK and SYGVNS. The CDR3 covers 16 residues. V and J are TRBV25-1 and TRBJ2-1; D not certain. The sequenced sample consisted of naive CD4+ T cells from blood. This TCR was sampled from a young man with type 1 diabetes. The CDR3 region has the DNA TGTGCCAGCAGTGAGTCCCCACGGTCGACCTACAATGGGCAGTTCTTC. Protein product: CASSESPRSTYNGQFF.